The entry that follows covers one T cell receptor beta chain sequence. With 1 base removed from V and 3 bases from J, the gap between germline ends came to 15 bases. CDR3 length equals 16 residues. Germline CDR1 and CDR2: LGHDT and YNNKEL (reference sequence). The record originates from a study of blood T cell repertoires in COVID-19. Authors' processing steps: Nucleated cell counts were estimated from reference gene primer amplification. Sequencing used immunoSEQ multiplex PCR; TCRdb keeps in-frame clones, though not all of them. D and trimming come from the DNA, and the V and J calls and clone size come from that table. The data contain roughly 300,000 clones, about nine tenths of them singletons.

The sequence was obtained from a woman between 35 and 50 years old with acute COVID-19. Input material: PBMCs or T cells enriched from blood (not recorded which). The chain combines TRBV3-1 (or the pseudogene TRBV3-2) with TRBJ2-5; TRBD1 is a possible D gene (7 bases). CDR3 region: CASSQAPGGRKETQYF. CDR3 nucleotide sequence: TGTGCCAGCAGCCAAGCCCCAGGGGGGCGGAAAGAGACCCAGTACTTC.